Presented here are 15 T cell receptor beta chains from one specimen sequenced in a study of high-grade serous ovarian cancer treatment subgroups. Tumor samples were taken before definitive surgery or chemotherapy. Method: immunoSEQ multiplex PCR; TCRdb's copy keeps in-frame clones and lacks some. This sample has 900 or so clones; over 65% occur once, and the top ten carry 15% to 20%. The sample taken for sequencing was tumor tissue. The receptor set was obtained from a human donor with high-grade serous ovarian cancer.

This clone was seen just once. CDR3 sequence: CASSPMHLTEAFF. The CDR3 DNA reads TGTGCCAGCAGCCCCATGCACCTCACTGAAGCTTTCTTT. J is TRBJ1-1 and V is TRBV7-9; D not certain. Trimming pared 5 bases from V and 4 bases from J, leaving 11 bases between. CDR1 SEHNR and CDR2 FQNEAQ come from the germline V gene (reference sequence). The CDR3 sequence is 13 residues long. Full variable domain (rest looked up from reference TRBV7-9 and TRBJ1-1): DTGVSQNPRHKITKRGQNVTFRCDPISEHNRLYWYRQTLGQGPEFLTYFQNEAQLEKSRLLSDRFSAERPKGSFSTLEIQRTEQGDSAMYLCASSPMHLTEAFFGQGTRLTVV.

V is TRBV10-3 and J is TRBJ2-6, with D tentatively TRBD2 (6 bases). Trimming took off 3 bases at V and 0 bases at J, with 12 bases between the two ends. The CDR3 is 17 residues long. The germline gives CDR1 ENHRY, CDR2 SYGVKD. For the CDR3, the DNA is TGTGCCATCAGTGACGCGGGAAGCTTCTCTGGGGCCAACGTCCTGACTTTC. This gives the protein CAISDAGSFSGANVLTF.

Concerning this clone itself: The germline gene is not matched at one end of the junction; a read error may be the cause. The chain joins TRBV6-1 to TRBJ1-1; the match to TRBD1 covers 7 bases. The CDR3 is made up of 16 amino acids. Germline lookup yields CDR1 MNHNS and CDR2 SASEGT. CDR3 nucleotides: TGTGCCAGCAGCGAAGCAGGGGGGAGAACGGAAACTGAAGCTTTCTTT. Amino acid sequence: CASSEAGGRTETEAFF.

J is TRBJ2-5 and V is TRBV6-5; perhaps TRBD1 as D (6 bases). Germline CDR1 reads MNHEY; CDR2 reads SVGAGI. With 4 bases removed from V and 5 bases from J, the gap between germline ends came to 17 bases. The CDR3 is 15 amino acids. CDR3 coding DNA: TGTGCCAGCAGTTCCGGTGGGGGCCCTCGGGAGACCCAGTACTTC. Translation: CASSSGGGPRETQYF.

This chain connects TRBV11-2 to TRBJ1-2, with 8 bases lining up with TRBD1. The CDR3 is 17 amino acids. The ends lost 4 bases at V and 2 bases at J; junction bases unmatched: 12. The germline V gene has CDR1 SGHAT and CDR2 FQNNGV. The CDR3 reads CASSSRQGTPLNYGYTF. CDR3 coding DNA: TGTGCCAGCAGCTCCCGACAGGGGACGCCTTTGAACTATGGCTACACCTTC.

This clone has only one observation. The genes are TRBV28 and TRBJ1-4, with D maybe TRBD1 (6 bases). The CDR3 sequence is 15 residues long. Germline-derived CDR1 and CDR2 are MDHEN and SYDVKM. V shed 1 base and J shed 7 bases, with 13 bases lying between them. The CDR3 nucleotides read TGTGCCAGCAGTTTATACAGGGTAGGGGGTGAAAAACTGTTTTTT. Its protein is CASSLYRVGGEKLFF.

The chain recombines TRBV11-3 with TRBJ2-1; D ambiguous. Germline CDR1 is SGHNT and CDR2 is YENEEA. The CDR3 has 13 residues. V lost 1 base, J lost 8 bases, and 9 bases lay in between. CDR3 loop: CASSLGMFDEQFF. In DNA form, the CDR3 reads TGTGCCAGCAGCTTAGGAATGTTCGATGAGCAGTTCTTC.

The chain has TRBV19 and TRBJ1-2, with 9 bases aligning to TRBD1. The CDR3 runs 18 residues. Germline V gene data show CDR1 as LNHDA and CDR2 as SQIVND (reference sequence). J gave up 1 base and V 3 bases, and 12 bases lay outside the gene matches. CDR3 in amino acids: CASSMEPGQGGYNYGYTF. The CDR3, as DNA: TGTGCCAGTAGTATGGAACCGGGACAGGGCGGTTATAACTATGGCTACACCTTC.

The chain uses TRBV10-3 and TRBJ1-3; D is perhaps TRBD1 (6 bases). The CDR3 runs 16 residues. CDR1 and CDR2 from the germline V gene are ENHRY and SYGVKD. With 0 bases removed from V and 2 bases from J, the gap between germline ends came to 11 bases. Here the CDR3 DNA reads TGTGCCATCAGTGAGTCGGGACGGACAGCTGGAAACACCATATATTTT. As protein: CAISESGRTAGNTIYF.

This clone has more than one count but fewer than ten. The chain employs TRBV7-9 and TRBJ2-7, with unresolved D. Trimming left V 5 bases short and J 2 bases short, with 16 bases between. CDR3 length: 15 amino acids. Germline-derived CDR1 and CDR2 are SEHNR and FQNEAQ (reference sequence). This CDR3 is CASSPPGGPTYEQYV. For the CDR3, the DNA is TGTGCCAGCAGCCCACCCGGTGGCCCTACCTACGAGCAGTACGTC.

The CDR3 protein is CASSDGRQGGNEQFF. CDR3 DNA: TGTGCCAGCAGTGATGGAAGACAGGGTGGGAATGAGCAGTTCTTC. The V and J genes are TRBV6-4 and TRBJ2-1, with 7 bases matching TRBD1. Germline CDR1 MRHNA, CDR2 SNTAGT. Trimming took 3 bases from V and 7 from J; bases not matched to a gene: 9. The CDR3 runs to 15 residues.

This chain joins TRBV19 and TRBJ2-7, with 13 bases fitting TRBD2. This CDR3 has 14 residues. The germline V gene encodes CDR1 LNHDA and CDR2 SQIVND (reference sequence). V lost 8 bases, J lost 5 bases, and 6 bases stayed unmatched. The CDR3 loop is CASGGTSGKHEQYF. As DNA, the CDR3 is TGTGCCAGTGGGGGGACTAGCGGGAAACACGAGCAGTACTTC.

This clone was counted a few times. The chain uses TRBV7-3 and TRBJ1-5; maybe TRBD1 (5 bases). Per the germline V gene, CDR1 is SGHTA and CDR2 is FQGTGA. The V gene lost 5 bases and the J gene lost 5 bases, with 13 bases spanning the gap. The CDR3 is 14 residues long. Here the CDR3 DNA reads TGTGCCAGCAGCCTTAGACAAGGGGATCAGCCCCAGCATTTT. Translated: CASSLRQGDQPQHF.

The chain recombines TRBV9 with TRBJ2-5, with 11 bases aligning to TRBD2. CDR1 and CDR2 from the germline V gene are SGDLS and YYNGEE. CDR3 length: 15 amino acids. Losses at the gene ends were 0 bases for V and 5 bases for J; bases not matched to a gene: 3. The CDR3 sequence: CASSVDSGRGETQYF. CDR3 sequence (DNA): TGTGCCAGCAGCGTAGATAGCGGGAGGGGTGAGACCCAGTACTTC.

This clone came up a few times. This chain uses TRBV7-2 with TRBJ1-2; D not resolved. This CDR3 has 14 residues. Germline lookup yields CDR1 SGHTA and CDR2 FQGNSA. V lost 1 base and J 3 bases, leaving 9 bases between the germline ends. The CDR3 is CASSLELRDYGYTF. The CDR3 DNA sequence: TGTGCCAGCAGCTTAGAGTTGAGAGACTATGGCTACACCTTC.